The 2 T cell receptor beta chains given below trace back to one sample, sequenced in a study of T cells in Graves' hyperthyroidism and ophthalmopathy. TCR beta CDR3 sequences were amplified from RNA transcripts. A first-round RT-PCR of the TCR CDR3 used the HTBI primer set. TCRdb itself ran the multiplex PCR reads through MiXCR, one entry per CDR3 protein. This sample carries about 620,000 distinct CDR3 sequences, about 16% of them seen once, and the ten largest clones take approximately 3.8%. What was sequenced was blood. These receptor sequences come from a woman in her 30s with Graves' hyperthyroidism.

In DNA form, the CDR3 reads TGTGCCAGCAGAAGCCACGGGACAGGGGTCTACGAGCAGTACTTC. Its translation is CASRSHGTGVYEQYF. The chain uses TRBV25-1 and TRBJ2-7; 10 nucleotides match TRBD1. The germline V gene encodes CDR1 MGHDK and CDR2 SYGVNS. J gave up 3 bases and V 6 bases, and 8 bases lay outside the gene matches. This CDR3 comprises 15 residues.

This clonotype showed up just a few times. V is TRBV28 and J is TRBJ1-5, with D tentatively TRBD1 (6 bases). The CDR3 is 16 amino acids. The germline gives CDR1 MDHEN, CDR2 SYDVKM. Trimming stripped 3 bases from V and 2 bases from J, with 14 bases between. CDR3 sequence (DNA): TGTGCCAGCAGTTTCAACAGGGCAGTGGGCAATCAGCCCCAGCATTTT. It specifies CASSFNRAVGNQPQHF.